A single count supports the clone carrying this TCR beta chain. Its antigen is still unknown. These data originate in a study of OX40 agonist ivuxolimab in advanced cancers. Points from the study as a whole: No determination was made of the antigen specificity of the expanded peripheral T cells.

Unmatched junction bases numbered 9, after V lost 7 bases and J lost 3 bases. Germline lookup yields CDR1 MNHNY and CDR2 SVGAGI (reference sequence). The CDR3 extends over 15 amino acids. Clones were sequenced by immunoSEQ multiplex PCR, and TCRdb holds only the in-frame ones, with some missing. The sample yields about 78,000 clones, approximately 80% seen once. Here the sequenced sample was CD4+ or CD8+ T cells sorted from blood, taken in a trial of the OX40 agonist ivuxolimab. The chain uses TRBV6-6 and TRBJ2-1; 7 positions agree with TRBD1. The sequence derives from an adult with an advanced solid tumor such as melanoma, head and neck, liver or kidney cancer. The CDR3: CASTPLTGNYNEQFF. The CDR3 DNA sequence: TGTGCCAGCACCCCCTTGACAGGGAACTACAATGAGCAGTTCTTC.